Described below is a single T cell receptor (beta chain) sequence and its context. Its antigen is undetermined. V lost 4 bases to trimming and J lost 8 bases; unmatched junction nucleotides: 9. This CDR3 has 15 amino acids. The V gene's germline CDR1 is SGDLS and CDR2 YYNGEE. The data derive from a study of cytomegalovirus exposure and HLA in healthy donors. Study at large: Inside one of the first data releases sat about 91 million unique TCRs taken from HLA-typed donors. Most donors, roughly 77% of over 350 genotyped, fell in the Caucasian-associated ancestry cluster. Whole-study findings and limits: Rarity characterized most TCR sequences, yet some public TCRs appeared in many donors.

PCR involved 60 Vbeta and 13 Jbeta primers. TCRdb keeps only in-frame clones here, not all; method: immunoSEQ multiplex PCR. The sample yields approximately 110,000 clones, 76% seen once. Sequencing was carried out using PBMCs. The rearrangement uses TRBV9 and TRBJ2-1; 10 bases are a match to TRBD2. This TCR came from a man between 35 and 55 years old in good health and CMV-seropositive. As DNA, the CDR3 is TGTGCCAGCAGCTTGAGCGGGAGGGCGGGAGATGAGCAGTTCTTC. This translates into CASSLSGRAGDEQFF.